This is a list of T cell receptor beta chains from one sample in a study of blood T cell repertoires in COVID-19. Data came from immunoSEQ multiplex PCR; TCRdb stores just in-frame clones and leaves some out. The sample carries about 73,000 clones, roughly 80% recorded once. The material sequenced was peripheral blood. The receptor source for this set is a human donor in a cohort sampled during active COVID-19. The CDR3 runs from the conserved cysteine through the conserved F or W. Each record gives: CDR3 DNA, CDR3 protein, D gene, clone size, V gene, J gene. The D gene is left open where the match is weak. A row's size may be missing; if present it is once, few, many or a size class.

DNA: TGCGCCAGCAGCTTGACGGGAACTCGCACAGATACGCAGTATTTT
CDR3: CASSLTGTRTDTQYF
D: NA
size: NA
V: TRBV5-1
J: TRBJ2-3

DNA: TGTGCCAGCAGCCCCCTCGGGGGGCGCACAGATACGCAGTATTTT
CDR3: CASSPLGGRTDTQYF
D: NA
size: NA
V: TRBV7-6
J: TRBJ2-3

DNA: TGCAGCGTAGCCACAGGGGGCAATGAGCAGTTCTTC
CDR3: CSVATGGNEQFF
D: TRBD1
size: once
V: TRBV29-1
J: TRBJ2-1

DNA: TGTGCCAGCACTGCAGGGGGCCGGTGGGAGCAGTTCTTC
CDR3: CASTAGGRWEQFF
D: TRBD1
size: NA
V: TRBV28
J: TRBJ2-1

DNA: TGTGCCAGCAGCCCTTCATACAGGGGCTATGGCTACACCTTC
CDR3: CASSPSYRGYGYTF
D: TRBD1
size: NA
V: TRBV9
J: TRBJ1-2

DNA: TGTGCCAGCAGGGGCCTACAGGGAGGGACTGAAGCTTTCTTT
CDR3: CASRGLQGGTEAFF
D: NA
size: NA
V: TRBV2
J: TRBJ1-1

DNA: TGTGCCAGCAGCTCACTGGGAGCGGGGGGCCCTGAGCAGTTCTTC
CDR3: CASSSLGAGGPEQFF
D: TRBD2
size: NA
V: TRBV5-4
J: TRBJ2-1

DNA: TGTGCCAGTAGTCGCAACCAGGGGACCGCGCCTCAGTTTTTT
CDR3: CASSRNQGTAPQFF
D: NA
size: NA
V: TRBV19
J: TRBJ1-4

DNA: TGCGCCAGCAGCCATGCCACAGGGGGCGCATACGAGCAGTACTTC
CDR3: CASSHATGGAYEQYF
D: TRBD1
size: NA
V: TRBV4-3
J: TRBJ2-7

DNA: TGCAGCGTGCGGGACAGGAGCACAGATACGCAGTATTTT
CDR3: CSVRDRSTDTQYF
D: TRBD1
size: NA
V: TRBV29-1
J: TRBJ2-3

DNA: TGTGCTAGTGGCTCCCGACAGGGAGGTACCTACGAGCAGTACTTC
CDR3: CASGSRQGGTYEQYF
D: NA
size: NA
V: TRBV12-5
J: TRBJ2-7

DNA: TGTGCCAGCAGCCTGGGGGGGATCTATAATTCACCCCTCCACTTT
CDR3: CASSLGGIYNSPLHF
D: NA
size: NA
V: TRBV7-2
J: TRBJ1-6

DNA: TGTGCCAGCAGTCCTCGACAGGGGGCGAGGGAGCAGTACTTC
CDR3: CASSPRQGAREQYF
D: TRBD1
size: NA
V: TRBV6-5
J: TRBJ2-7

DNA: TGTGCCAGCTCACTTGGACAGGGGGGTACCACAGATACGCAGTATTTT
CDR3: CASSLGQGGTTDTQYF
D: TRBD1
size: NA
V: TRBV18
J: TRBJ2-3

DNA: TGCGCCAGCAGCCAGTTCGGGACAGGGAACATTCAGTACTTC
CDR3: CASSQFGTGNIQYF
D: TRBD1
size: NA
V: TRBV4-1
J: TRBJ2-4

DNA: TGTGCCAGCAGCGGGAGGGGAGGTACTGAAGCTTTCTTT
CDR3: CASSGRGGTEAFF
D: NA
size: NA
V: TRBV9
J: TRBJ1-1

DNA: TGTGCCAGCAGGCGACTACAAGAGACCCAGTACTTC
CDR3: CASRRLQETQYF
D: NA
size: NA
V: TRBV2
J: TRBJ2-5

DNA: TGTGCCAGCAGCCATAGGACAGGGGGTCTTCGTTTCTATGGCTACACCTTC
CDR3: CASSHRTGGLRFYGYTF
D: TRBD1
size: NA
V: TRBV3-1/TRBV3-2
J: TRBJ1-2

DNA: TGTGCCACCTCACCGGGACAGGGGGGCTACGAGCAGTACTTC
CDR3: CATSPGQGGYEQYF
D: TRBD1
size: once
V: TRBV19
J: TRBJ2-7

DNA: TGCGCCAGCAGCTTGGAGGGACAAAGATATGGCTACACCTTC
CDR3: CASSLEGQRYGYTF
D: NA
size: few
V: TRBV5-1
J: TRBJ1-2

DNA: TGTGCCAGCAGCTTAGGACAGGGGGCGTTGATTGAGCAGTTCTTC
CDR3: CASSLGQGALIEQFF
D: TRBD1
size: NA
V: TRBV7-9
J: TRBJ2-1

DNA: TGTGCCAGCAGACCCCTAGGAGTGAGCAATCAGCCCCAGCATTTT
CDR3: CASRPLGVSNQPQHF
D: NA
size: NA
V: TRBV28
J: TRBJ1-5

DNA: TGTGCCCCCTCGGCGCGAACCGGGACAGGGGATTCTTCGGTCTATGGCTACACCTTC
CDR3: CAPSARTGTGDSSVYGYTF
D: TRBD1
size: NA
V: TRBV15
J: TRBJ1-2

DNA: TGCGCCAGCAGAAGGACAGGGGTCACCGGGGAGCTGTTTTTT
CDR3: CASRRTGVTGELFF
D: TRBD1
size: NA
V: TRBV4-1
J: TRBJ2-2

DNA: TGTGCCAGCAGTGCTAGCGGGGGGTCCTTCTACGAGCAGTACTTC
CDR3: CASSASGGSFYEQYF
D: TRBD2
size: few
V: TRBV2
J: TRBJ2-7

DNA: TGTGCCAGCAGCCCAGGGGCCCGCACAGGTTTCAATGAGCAGTTCTTC
CDR3: CASSPGARTGFNEQFF
D: NA
size: once
V: TRBV7-9
J: TRBJ2-1

DNA: TGTGCCAGCAGCCCGACAGCCAATGAGCAGTTCTTC
CDR3: CASSPTANEQFF
D: NA
size: NA
V: TRBV11-2
J: TRBJ2-1

DNA: TGTGCCACCAGCACCTTAGCGGGGGGAAGCACAGATACGCAGTATTTT
CDR3: CATSTLAGGSTDTQYF
D: TRBD2
size: NA
V: TRBV15
J: TRBJ2-3

DNA: TGTGCCAGCAGTCCCCTTTGGGGACTAGTGACCTCTAGCACAGATACGCAGTATTTT
CDR3: CASSPLWGLVTSSTDTQYF
D: TRBD2
size: NA
V: TRBV28
J: TRBJ2-3

DNA: TGCGCCAGCAGCTGGGAAGGGAGAGCCTATGGCTACACCTTC
CDR3: CASSWEGRAYGYTF
D: NA
size: NA
V: TRBV5-1
J: TRBJ1-2

DNA: TGCGCCAGCAGCCCACCGAAGGACGGGAACAATGAGCAGTTCTTC
CDR3: CASSPPKDGNNEQFF
D: NA
size: once
V: TRBV5-1
J: TRBJ2-1

DNA: TGTGCCAGTAGTCTGGGAAGGGGGACCCAGTACTTC
CDR3: CASSLGRGTQYF
D: NA
size: NA
V: TRBV19
J: TRBJ2-5

DNA: TGCGCCAGCAGCCAAGACAGGATTAACTACGAGCAGTACTTC
CDR3: CASSQDRINYEQYF
D: NA
size: NA
V: TRBV4-1
J: TRBJ2-7

DNA: TGTGCCAGCAGTCCAGGACAGGTCCCCTATGGCTACACCTTC
CDR3: CASSPGQVPYGYTF
D: TRBD1
size: NA
V: TRBV7-2
J: TRBJ1-2

DNA: TGTGCCATCAGTGAGCAGGGGGCTGAGACCCAGTACTTC
CDR3: CAISEQGAETQYF
D: TRBD1
size: NA
V: TRBV10-3
J: TRBJ2-5

DNA: TGTGCCAGCAGCTTAGTTGAGGGAACCCATGAAGCTTTCTTT
CDR3: CASSLVEGTHEAFF
D: NA
size: NA
V: TRBV7-9
J: TRBJ1-1

DNA: TGCAGCGGGACAGGGCGCTACGAGCAGTACTTC
CDR3: CSGTGRYEQYF
D: TRBD1
size: NA
V: TRBV20-1
J: TRBJ2-7

DNA: TGCGCCAGCAGCCCCGACAGGGTTGACGGGGAGCTGTTTTTT
CDR3: CASSPDRVDGELFF
D: TRBD1
size: NA
V: TRBV5-1
J: TRBJ2-2

DNA: TGTGCCAGCAGCGGGGACAGGTCGTACGAGCAGTACTTC
CDR3: CASSGDRSYEQYF
D: TRBD1
size: NA
V: TRBV12-3/TRBV12-4
J: TRBJ2-7

DNA: TGCGCCAGCAGCTTGGAGGTAGCGGGGGCCTACAATGAGCAGTTCTTC
CDR3: CASSLEVAGAYNEQFF
D: TRBD2
size: once
V: TRBV5-1
J: TRBJ2-1

DNA: TGCGCCAGCAGCTCCCGGGGACTAGCGGGGGGGCGTATCTACGAGCAGTACTTC
CDR3: CASSSRGLAGGRIYEQYF
D: TRBD2
size: NA
V: TRBV5-1
J: TRBJ2-7

DNA: TGTGCCAGCATTCCCACTCCCGGGACAGGGAACGAAAAACTGTTTTTT
CDR3: CASIPTPGTGNEKLFF
D: TRBD1
size: medium-sized
V: TRBV28
J: TRBJ1-4

DNA: TGTGCCAGCAGCTTGGTTCGGGGGGCTGGGGAGACCCAGTACTTC
CDR3: CASSLVRGAGETQYF
D: NA
size: NA
V: TRBV5-6
J: TRBJ2-5